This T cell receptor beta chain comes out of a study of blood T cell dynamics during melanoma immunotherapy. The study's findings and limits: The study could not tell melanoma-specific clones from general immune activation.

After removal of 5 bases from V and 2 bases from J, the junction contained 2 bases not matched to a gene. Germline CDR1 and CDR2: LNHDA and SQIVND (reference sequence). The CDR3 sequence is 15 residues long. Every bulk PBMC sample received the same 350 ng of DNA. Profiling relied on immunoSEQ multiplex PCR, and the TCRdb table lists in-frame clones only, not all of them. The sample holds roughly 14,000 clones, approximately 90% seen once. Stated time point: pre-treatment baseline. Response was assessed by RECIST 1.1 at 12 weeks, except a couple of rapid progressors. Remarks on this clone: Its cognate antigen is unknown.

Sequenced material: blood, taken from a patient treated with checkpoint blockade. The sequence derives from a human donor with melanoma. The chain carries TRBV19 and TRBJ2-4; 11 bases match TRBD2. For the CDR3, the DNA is TGTGCCAGTAGTCCTAGCGGGGGGTCCAAAAACATTCAGTACTTC. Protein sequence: CASSPSGGSKNIQYF. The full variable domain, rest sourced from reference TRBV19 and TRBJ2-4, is DGGITQSPKYLFRKEGQNVTLSCEQNLNHDAMYWYRQDPGQGLRLIYYSQIVNDFQKGDIAEGYSVSREKKESFPLTVTSAQKNPTAFYLCASSPSGGSKNIQYFGAGTRLSVL.